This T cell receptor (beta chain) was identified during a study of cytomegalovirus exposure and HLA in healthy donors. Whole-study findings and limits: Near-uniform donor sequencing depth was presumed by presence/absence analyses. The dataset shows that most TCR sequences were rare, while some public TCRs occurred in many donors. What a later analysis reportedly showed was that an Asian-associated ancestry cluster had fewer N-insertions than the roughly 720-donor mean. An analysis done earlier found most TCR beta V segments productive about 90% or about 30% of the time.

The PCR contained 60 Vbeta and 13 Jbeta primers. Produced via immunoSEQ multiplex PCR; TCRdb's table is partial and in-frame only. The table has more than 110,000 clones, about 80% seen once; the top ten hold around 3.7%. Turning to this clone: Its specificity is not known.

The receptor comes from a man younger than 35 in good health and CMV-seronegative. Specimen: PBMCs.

The CDR3 protein is CASSPQEEGTQYF. For the CDR3, the DNA is TGTGCCAGCTCACCACAGGAGGAAGGGACCCAGTACTTC. This chain joins TRBV18 and TRBJ2-5, with D tentatively TRBD2 (5 bases). There are 13 residues in the CDR3. Looked up from germline, CDR1 is KGHSH and CDR2 is LQKENI. Trimming removed 1 base at V and 7 bases at J, with 10 bases between.